Below are 18 T cell receptor beta chains sequenced from a single sample in a study of regulatory T cells in long-lasting Graves disease. Time point noted: persistent/refractory GD, antithyroid drugs over 5 years with positive TRAb. PBMC RNA was the source of the TCR library. Arm-PCR of CDR3 regions and iRepertoire HTBI primers were the basis on which TCR beta libraries were built. MiXCR was run by TCRdb on the multiplex PCR reads, yielding one entry per CDR3 protein. The sample holds 350,000 to 450,000 distinct CDR3 sequences, roughly 23% seen once. The sample in question was peripheral blood mononuclear cells (PBMCs), obtained when the disease was refractory, from a patient treated with antithyroid drugs. Receptor source: a woman aged 40 to 50 with Graves disease.

This clonotype showed up many times. This chain connects TRBV12-3 or TRBV12-4 to TRBJ1-1; D not resolved. The V end was cut by 3 bases, the J end by 3 bases, with 8 bases between. This CDR3 contains 13 residues. DNA for the CDR3: TGTGCCAGCAGTTTTTACCCGGACACTGAAGCTTTCTTT. Residues: CASSFYPDTEAFF.

The rearrangement joins TRBV10-3 to TRBJ1-2, with D maybe TRBD1 (5 bases). Trimming took 6 bases from V and 6 from J, leaving 14 bases between them. This CDR3 spans 13 amino acids. Germline V gene data show CDR1 as ENHRY and CDR2 as SYGVKD. The CDR3, as DNA: TGTGCCATCAGCGCCGGAGAGGGGCATGGCTACACCTTC. This codes for CAISAGEGHGYTF.

The chain uses TRBV6-2 or TRBV6-3 and TRBJ2-1, with D possibly matching TRBD1 (6 bases). CDR3 length: 15 residues. V dropped 9 bases and J dropped 6 bases, with 21 bases sitting between them. In germline, CDR1 is MNHEY, CDR2 SVGEGT. CDR3 region: CASEAYRATLNEQFF. CDR3 nucleotides: TGTGCCAGTGAGGCGTACAGGGCGACCCTCAATGAGCAGTTCTTC.

The chain is built from TRBV28 and TRBJ2-3, with unresolved D. This CDR3 is built from 13 residues. CDR1 and CDR2 (germline): MDHEN, SYDVKM. V lost 6 bases to trimming and J lost 2 bases, with 9 bases between them. The CDR3 sequence is CASRRTVTDTQYF. The CDR3 DNA reads as TGTGCCAGCAGAAGGACGGTCACAGATACGCAGTATTTT.

A few counts support this clonotype. A far more abundant clone sits one base away, making this likely a read error. The chain uses TRBV7-2 and TRBJ2-7; D ambiguous. Germline V gene sequence: CDR1 SGHTA, CDR2 FQGNSA. The CDR3 has 11 residues. CDR3 coding DNA: TGTGCCAGCAGCTTAGTCTACGGGCAGTACTTC. It codes for CASSLVYGQYF.

There are many counts of this clonotype. The chain employs TRBV28 and TRBJ1-2; 9 bases map to TRBD1. Germline CDR1 and CDR2: MDHEN and SYDVKM. The CDR3 is made up of 14 amino acids. With V trimmed by 2 bases and J by 7 bases, 5 bases remained unmatched. The chain's CDR3 is CASSLTQGASGYTF. The CDR3 DNA reads as TGTGCCAGCAGTTTAACACAGGGGGCCAGTGGCTACACCTTC.

There are many counts of this clonotype. This rearrangement joins TRBV6-2 or TRBV6-3 to TRBJ1-2; D is possibly TRBD1 (5 bases). The CDR3 covers 13 residues. Per germline, CDR1 MNHEY and CDR2 SVGEGT. Deletions cut 4 bases from V and 7 bases from J, with 13 bases between. CDR3: CASSLTEASGYTF. For the CDR3, the DNA is TGTGCCAGCAGTTTGACAGAAGCGAGTGGCTACACCTTC.

The chain is built from TRBV27 and TRBJ2-7; possible D gene TRBD2, 6 bases. Looked up from germline, CDR1 is MNHEY and CDR2 is SMNVEV (reference sequence). CDR3 length: 13 amino acids. Trimming cost V 3 bases and J 3 bases, with 9 bases left between them. CDR3 nucleotide sequence: TGTGCCAGCAGTTTGGGACTTTTCTACGAGCAGTACTTC. Translated: CASSLGLFYEQYF.

At least ten counts were recorded for this clonotype. The J gene is TRBJ2-2, the V gene TRBV7-2; TRBD1 might be the D (5 bases). Germline values: CDR1 SGHTA, CDR2 FQGNSA. This CDR3 is built from 15 residues. Between the trimmed V and J ends, which lost 3 bases and 1 base, there was a span of 9 bases. The CDR3 DNA reads as TGTGCCAGCAGCTTCGACAGCCGGAACACCGGGGAGCTGTTTTTT. It is translated as CASSFDSRNTGELFF.

This clonotype was seen at least ten times. The gene calls are TRBV28 and TRBJ1-2; a weak D match, TRBD1 (6 bases). The CDR3 is 15 residues long. V lost 2 bases and J 0 bases, leaving 10 bases between the germline ends. Germline V gene data show CDR1 as MDHEN and CDR2 as SYDVKM. The CDR3 coding sequence is TGTGCCAGCAGTTTACCCCAGGGGCCTAACTATGGCTACACCTTC. Translation gives CASSLPQGPNYGYTF.

The rearrangement joins TRBV19 to TRBJ1-5; D is undetermined. The CDR3 consists of 13 residues. The V end lost 3 bases, the J end lost 6 bases, and 9 bases lay between the germline ends. Germline V CDR1 and CDR2: LNHDA, SQIVND (reference sequence). CDR3 region: CASSIGRFQPQHF. CDR3 sequence (DNA): TGTGCCAGTAGTATTGGCAGATTTCAGCCCCAGCATTTT.

This clonotype came up many times. The chain combines TRBV11-1 with TRBJ1-1, with D perhaps TRBD1 (5 bases). V lost 2 bases and J lost 3, with 10 bases in between. In germline, CDR1 is SGHAT, CDR2 FQDESV (reference sequence). The CDR3 totals 14 residues. Here the CDR3 DNA reads TGTGCCAGCAGCTTATTGAGGGGAGACACTGAAGCTTTCTTT. The encoded protein is CASSLLRGDTEAFF.

The rearrangement uses TRBV29-1 and TRBJ1-1, with D unresolved. Germline CDR1 reads SQVTM; CDR2 reads ANQGSEA. The CDR3 covers 11 residues. The V gene lost 0 bases and the J gene lost 9 bases, with 8 bases spanning the gap. CDR3 bases: TGCAGCGTTGAAGAGGGTGGGAAAGCTTTCTTT. Its translation: CSVEEGGKAFF.

This chain connects TRBV28 to TRBJ2-7; either TRBD1 or TRBD2 may fit D (5 bases each). The CDR3 has 17 amino acids. CDR1 MDHEN and CDR2 SYDVKM come from the germline V gene. Trimming removed 6 bases from V and 0 bases from J, with 21 bases in between. CDR3 in amino acids: CASSLRVRGDSSYEQYF. The CDR3 DNA sequence: TGTGCCAGCAGCCTCAGGGTCCGGGGAGACAGCTCCTACGAGCAGTACTTC. Together with reference TRBV28 and TRBJ2-7, the CDR3 gives the full variable domain: DVKVTQSSRYLVKRTGEKVFLECVQDMDHENMFWYRQDPGLGLRLIYFSYDVKMKEKGDIPEGYSVSREKKERFSLILESASTNQTSMYLCASSLRVRGDSSYEQYFGPGTRLTVT.

In this sample, this clonotype turned up many times. The V gene is TRBV15, the J gene TRBJ1-1; TRBD1 might be the D (6 bases). Trimming took off 0 bases at V and 4 bases at J, with 12 bases between the two ends. The length of the CDR3 is 15 residues. From germline, CDR1 is LNHNV and CDR2 YYDKDF (reference sequence). CDR3 sequence (DNA): TGTGCCACCAGCAGAGATGGGGGCTGGGGCACTGAAGCTTTCTTT. Its protein is CATSRDGGWGTEAFF.

This chain links TRBV5-6 with TRBJ1-3; D remains unclear. Germline V lookup: CDR1 SGHDT, CDR2 YYEEEE. The germline V and J ends were trimmed by 4 bases and 0 bases, with 14 bases remaining between them. This CDR3 comprises 16 residues. The CDR3 DNA follows: TGTGCCAGCAGCCCAATGACTCGGAACTCTGGAAACACCATATATTTT. As protein: CASSPMTRNSGNTIYF.

This clonotype occurred many times. The chain joins TRBV28 to TRBJ2-3; TRBD2 agrees at 9 bases. Germline values: CDR1 MDHEN, CDR2 SYDVKM. V was pared by 2 bases and J by 4 bases, with 7 bases of the junction left unmatched. The CDR3 contains 16 residues. The CDR3 sequence is CASSLAGGPRADTQYF. Here the CDR3 DNA reads TGTGCCAGCAGTTTAGCGGGAGGGCCTCGCGCAGATACGCAGTATTTT.

This clonotype was counted ten times or more. The chain links TRBV29-1 to TRBJ1-2, with 8 bases lining up with TRBD1. The V gene's germline CDR1 is SQVTM and CDR2 ANQGSEA. The CDR3 totals 12 residues. Trimming removed 3 bases from V and 6 bases from J; junction bases left unmatched: 3. CDR3 nucleotides: TGCAGCGTTGACAGGGGGCTGAATGGCTACACCTTC. Its protein is CSVDRGLNGYTF.